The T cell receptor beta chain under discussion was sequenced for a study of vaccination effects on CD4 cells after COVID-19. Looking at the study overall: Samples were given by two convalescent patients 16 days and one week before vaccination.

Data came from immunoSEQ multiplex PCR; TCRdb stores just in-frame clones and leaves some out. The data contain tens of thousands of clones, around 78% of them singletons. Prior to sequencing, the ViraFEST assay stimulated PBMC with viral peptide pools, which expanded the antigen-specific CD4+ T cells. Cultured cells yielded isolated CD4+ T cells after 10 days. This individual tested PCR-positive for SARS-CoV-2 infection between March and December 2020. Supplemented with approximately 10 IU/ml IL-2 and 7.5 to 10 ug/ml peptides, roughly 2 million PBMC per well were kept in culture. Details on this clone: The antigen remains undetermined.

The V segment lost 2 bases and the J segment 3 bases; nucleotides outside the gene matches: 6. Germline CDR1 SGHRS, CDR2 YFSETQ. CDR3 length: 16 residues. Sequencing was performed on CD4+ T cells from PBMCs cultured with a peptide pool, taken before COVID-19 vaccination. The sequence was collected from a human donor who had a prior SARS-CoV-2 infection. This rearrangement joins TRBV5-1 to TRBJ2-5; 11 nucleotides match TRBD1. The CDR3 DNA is TGCGCCAGCAGCTTTGGTGGGACAGGGGGAGAAGAGACCCAGTACTTC. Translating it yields CASSFGGTGGEETQYF.